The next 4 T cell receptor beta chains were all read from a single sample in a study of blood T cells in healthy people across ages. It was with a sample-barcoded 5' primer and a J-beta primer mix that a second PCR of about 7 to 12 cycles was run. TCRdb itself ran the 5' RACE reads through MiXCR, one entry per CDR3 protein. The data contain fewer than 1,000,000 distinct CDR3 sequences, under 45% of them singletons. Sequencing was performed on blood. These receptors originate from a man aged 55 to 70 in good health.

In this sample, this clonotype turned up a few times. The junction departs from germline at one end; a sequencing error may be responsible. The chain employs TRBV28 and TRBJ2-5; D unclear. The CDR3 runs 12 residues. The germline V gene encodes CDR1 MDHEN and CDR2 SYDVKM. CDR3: CACSISGETQYF. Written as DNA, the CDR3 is TGTGCCTGCAGTATATCGGGTGAGACCCAGTACTTC.

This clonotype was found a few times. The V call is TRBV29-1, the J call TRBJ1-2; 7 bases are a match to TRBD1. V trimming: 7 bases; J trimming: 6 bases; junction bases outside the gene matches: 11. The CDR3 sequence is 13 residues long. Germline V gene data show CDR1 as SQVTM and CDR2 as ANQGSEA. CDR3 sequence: CSGLDRASDGYTF. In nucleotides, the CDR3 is TGCAGCGGACTCGACAGGGCGTCGGATGGCTACACCTTC.

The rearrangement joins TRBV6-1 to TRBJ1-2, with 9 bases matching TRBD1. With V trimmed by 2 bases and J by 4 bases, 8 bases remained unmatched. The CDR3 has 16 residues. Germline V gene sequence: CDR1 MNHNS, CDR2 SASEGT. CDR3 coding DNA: TGTGCCAGCAGTGAAAACCACGGGACAGGGATCTATGGCTACACCTTC. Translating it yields CASSENHGTGIYGYTF.

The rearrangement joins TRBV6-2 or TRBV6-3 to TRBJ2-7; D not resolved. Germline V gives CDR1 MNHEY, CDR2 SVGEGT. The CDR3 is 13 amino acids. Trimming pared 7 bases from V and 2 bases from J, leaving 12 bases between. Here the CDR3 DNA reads TGTGCCAGCAAGGGCAGGTCTCCCTACGAGCAGTACTTC. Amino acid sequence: CASKGRSPYEQYF.